Presented here are 3 T cell receptor beta chains from one specimen sequenced in a study of T-cell memory formation after mild COVID-19. Each CDR3 protein gets one entry after TCRdb re-called the 5' RACE reads with MiXCR. Among approximately 350,000 distinct CDR3 sequences listed, approximately 15% were seen once. Specimen: PBMCs or a T cell subset sorted from them (not recorded which). The receptors here all came from a man aged 18 to 30 who had mild COVID-19 (a few samples of this study predate the infection). Cell type and time point are not known.

The genes are TRBV7-2 and TRBJ1-1; D gene uncertain. This CDR3 has 18 residues. V was pared by 2 bases and J by 0 bases, with 19 bases between. Per the germline V gene, CDR1 is SGHTA and CDR2 is FQGNSA. CDR3 coding DNA: TGTGCCAGCAGCTTAATTTACACGGGAGCGGTTGTGAACACTGAAGCTTTCTTT. It specifies CASSLIYTGAVVNTEAFF.

The CDR3 sequence: CASSADSHRAQYF. The CDR3 region has the DNA TGTGCCAGCAGCGCGGACTCTCACCGGGCCCAGTACTTC. This rearrangement joins TRBV6-2 or TRBV6-3 to TRBJ2-5; D is perhaps TRBD2 (5 bases). In germline, CDR1 is MNHEY, CDR2 SVGEGT. Deletions cut 6 bases from V and 9 bases from J, with 17 bases between. The CDR3 has 13 amino acids.

This clonotype was counted between two and nine times. CDR3 in amino acids: CASSPFDTRNTEAFF. The CDR3 DNA reads TGCGCCAGCAGCCCTTTCGACACCAGGAACACTGAAGCTTTCTTT. The rearrangement links TRBV5-1 to TRBJ1-1; D not resolved. The V gene's germline CDR1 is SGHRS and CDR2 YFSETQ. The CDR3 has 15 amino acids. Deletions cut 4 bases from V and 1 base from J, with 14 bases between.